Described below is a single T cell receptor beta chain sequence and its context. Its matching antigen is unknown. The record originates from a study of Ad26.COV2.S vaccination and SARS-CoV-2 variants. The assay was immunoSEQ multiplex PCR, and TCRdb's table has in-frame clones only and misses some. The table includes 85,000 to 95,000 clones, 82% detected once. The CDR3 has 14 amino acids. Germline CDR1 is MDHEN and CDR2 is SYDVKM. V shed 3 bases and J shed 13 bases, with 21 bases lying between them. Broader study findings: Among vaccine recipients, spike-specific TCR breadth exceeded that of placebo recipients. Vaccinated and placebo-treated recipients had similar non-spike TCR breadth. Post-vaccination breadth of spike-specific CD8+ and CD4+ T cell responses was reportedly substantial.

The clonotype comes from a human donor who had recovered from COVID-19. The specimen was peripheral blood, collected after recovery from COVID-19. The V call is TRBV28, the J call TRBJ2-5; TRBD2 is a possible D gene (5 bases). This chain's CDR3 is CASSFLGPRDGVYF. The CDR3 DNA follows: TGTGCCAGCAGTTTTTTGGGCCCCCGGGATGGTGTGTACTTC.